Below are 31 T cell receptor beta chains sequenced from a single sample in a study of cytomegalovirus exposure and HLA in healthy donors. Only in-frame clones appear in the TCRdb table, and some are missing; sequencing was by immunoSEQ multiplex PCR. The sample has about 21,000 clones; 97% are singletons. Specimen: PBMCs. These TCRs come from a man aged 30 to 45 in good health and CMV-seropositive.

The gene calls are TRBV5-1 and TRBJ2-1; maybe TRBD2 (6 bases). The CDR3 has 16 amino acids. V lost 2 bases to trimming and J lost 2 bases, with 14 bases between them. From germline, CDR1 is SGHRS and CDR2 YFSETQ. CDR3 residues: CASSFSGSGPYNEQFF. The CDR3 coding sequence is TGCGCCAGCAGCTTCTCCGGGAGCGGGCCCTACAATGAGCAGTTCTTC.

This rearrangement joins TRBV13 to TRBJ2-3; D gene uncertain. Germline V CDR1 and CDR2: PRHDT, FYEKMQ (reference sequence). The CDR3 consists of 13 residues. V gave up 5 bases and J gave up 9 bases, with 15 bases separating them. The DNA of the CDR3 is TGTGCCAGCAGCCCGGAGAGCATATCCACGCAGTATTTT. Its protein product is CASSPESISTQYF.

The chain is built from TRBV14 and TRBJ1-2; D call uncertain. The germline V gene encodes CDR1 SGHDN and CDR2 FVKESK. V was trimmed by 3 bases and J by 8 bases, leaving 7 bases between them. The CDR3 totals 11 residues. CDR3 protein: CASSHGRGYTF. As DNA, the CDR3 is TGTGCCAGCAGCCATGGCAGAGGCTACACCTTC.

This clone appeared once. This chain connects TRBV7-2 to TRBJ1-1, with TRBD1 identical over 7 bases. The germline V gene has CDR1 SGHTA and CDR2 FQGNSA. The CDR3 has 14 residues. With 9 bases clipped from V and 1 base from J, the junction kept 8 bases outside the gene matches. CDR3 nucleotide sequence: TGTGCCAGTTCCCACAGGGGCGGGAACACTGAAGCTTTCTTT. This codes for CASSHRGGNTEAFF.

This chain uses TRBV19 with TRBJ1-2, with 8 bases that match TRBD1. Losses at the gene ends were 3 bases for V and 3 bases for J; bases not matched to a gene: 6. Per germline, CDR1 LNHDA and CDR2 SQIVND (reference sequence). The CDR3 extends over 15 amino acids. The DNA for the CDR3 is TGTGCCAGTAGTATCGGGGACAGGTTCGACTATGGCTACACCTTC. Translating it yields CASSIGDRFDYGYTF.

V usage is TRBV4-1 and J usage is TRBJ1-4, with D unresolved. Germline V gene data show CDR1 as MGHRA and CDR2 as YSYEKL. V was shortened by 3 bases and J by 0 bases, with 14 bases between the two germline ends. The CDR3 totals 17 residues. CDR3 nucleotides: TGCGCCAGCAGCCACCAAGCCCCGCCTGCAACTAATGAAAAACTGTTTTTT. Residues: CASSHQAPPATNEKLFF.

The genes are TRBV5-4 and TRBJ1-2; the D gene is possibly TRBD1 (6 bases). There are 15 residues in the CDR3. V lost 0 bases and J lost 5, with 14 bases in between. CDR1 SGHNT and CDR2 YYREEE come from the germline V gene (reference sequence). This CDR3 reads CASSLVFTGQYGYTF. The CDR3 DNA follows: TGTGCCAGCAGCTTGGTCTTCACAGGGCAATATGGCTACACCTTC.

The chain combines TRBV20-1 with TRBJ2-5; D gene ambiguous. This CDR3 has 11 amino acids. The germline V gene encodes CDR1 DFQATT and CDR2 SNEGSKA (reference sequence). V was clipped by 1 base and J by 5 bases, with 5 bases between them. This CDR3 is CSARVIETQYF. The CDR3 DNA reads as TGCAGTGCTAGAGTCATTGAGACCCAGTACTTC.

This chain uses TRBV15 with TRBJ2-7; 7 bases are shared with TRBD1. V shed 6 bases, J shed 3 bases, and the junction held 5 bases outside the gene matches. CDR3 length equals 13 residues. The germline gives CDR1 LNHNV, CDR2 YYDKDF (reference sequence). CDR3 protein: CATSYRGNYEQYF. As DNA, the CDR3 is TGTGCCACCAGTTACAGGGGTAACTACGAGCAGTACTTC.

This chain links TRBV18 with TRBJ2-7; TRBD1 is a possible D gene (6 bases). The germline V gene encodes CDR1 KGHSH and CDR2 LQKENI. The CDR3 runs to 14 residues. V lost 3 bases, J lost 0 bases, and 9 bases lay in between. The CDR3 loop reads CASSPQGGSYEQYF. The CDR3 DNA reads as TGTGCCAGCTCACCCCAAGGGGGCTCCTACGAGCAGTACTTC.

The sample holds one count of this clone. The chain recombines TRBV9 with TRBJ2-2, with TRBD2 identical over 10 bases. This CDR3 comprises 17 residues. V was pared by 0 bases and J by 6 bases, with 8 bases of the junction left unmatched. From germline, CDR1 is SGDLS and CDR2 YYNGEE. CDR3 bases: TGTGCCAGCAGCGTAGCAACGGTAGCGGGAGGTTCCGGGGAGCTGTTTTTT. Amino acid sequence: CASSVATVAGGSGELFF.

In DNA, the CDR3 is TGTGCCAGCAGTGGTTCCTCCCTAATTGAGCTGTTTTTT. Residues: CASSGSSLIELFF. This sequence joins TRBV6-1 and TRBJ2-2; D is ambiguous. Germline CDR1 is MNHNS and CDR2 is SASEGT. The CDR3 runs 13 residues. V dropped 4 bases and J dropped 11 bases, with 14 bases sitting between them.

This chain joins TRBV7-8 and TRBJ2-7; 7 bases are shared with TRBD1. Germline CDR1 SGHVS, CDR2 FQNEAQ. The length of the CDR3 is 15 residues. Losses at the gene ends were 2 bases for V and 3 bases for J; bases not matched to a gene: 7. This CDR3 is CASSLLRDRSYEQYF. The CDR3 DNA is TGTGCCAGCAGCTTACTCCGGGACAGAAGCTACGAGCAGTACTTC.

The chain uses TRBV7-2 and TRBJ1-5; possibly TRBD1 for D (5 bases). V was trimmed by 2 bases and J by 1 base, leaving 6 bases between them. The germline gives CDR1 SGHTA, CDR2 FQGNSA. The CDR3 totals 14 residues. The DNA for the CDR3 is TGTGCCAGCAGCTTACAGGGAAGCAATCAGCCCCAGCATTTT. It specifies CASSLQGSNQPQHF.

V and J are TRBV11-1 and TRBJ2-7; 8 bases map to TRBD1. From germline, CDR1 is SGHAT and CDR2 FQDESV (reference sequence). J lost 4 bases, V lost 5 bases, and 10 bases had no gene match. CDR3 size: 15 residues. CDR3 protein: CASSPKPRTGYEQYF. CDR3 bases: TGTGCCAGCAGCCCAAAACCCCGGACAGGGTACGAGCAGTACTTC.

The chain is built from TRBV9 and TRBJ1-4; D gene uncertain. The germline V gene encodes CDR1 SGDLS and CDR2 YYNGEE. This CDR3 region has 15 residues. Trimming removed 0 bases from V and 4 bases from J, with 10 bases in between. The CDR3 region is CASSVAAGRNEKLFF. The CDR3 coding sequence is TGTGCCAGCAGCGTAGCGGCGGGCCGTAATGAAAAACTGTTTTTT.

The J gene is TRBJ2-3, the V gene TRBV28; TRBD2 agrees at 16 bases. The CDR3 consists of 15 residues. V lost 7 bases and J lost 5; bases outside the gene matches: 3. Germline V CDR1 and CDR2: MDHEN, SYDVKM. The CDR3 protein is CASIGTSGRGDTQYF. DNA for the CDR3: TGTGCCAGCATCGGGACTAGCGGGAGGGGAGATACGCAGTATTTT.

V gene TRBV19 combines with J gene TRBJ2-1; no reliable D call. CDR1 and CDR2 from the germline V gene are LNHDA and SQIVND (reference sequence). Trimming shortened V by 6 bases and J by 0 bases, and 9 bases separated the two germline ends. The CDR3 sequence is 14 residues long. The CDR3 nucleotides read TGTGCCAGTAGGGCCGAACACTCCTACAATGAGCAGTTCTTC. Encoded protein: CASRAEHSYNEQFF.

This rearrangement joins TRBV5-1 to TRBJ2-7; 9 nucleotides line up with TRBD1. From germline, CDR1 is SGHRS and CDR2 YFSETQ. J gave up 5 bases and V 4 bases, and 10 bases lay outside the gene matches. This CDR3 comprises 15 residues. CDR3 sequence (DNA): TGCGCCAGCAGCGCAGCGGGACAGGGCGGTAACGAGCAGTACTTC. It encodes CASSAAGQGGNEQYF.

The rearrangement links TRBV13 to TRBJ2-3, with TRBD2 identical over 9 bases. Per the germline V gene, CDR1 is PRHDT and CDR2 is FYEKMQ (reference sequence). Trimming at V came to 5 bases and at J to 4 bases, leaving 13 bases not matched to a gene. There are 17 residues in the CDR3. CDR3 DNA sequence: TGTGCCAGCAGCCCACCCGCAGCTAGCGGGAAACCAGATACGCAGTATTTT. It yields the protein CASSPPAASGKPDTQYF.

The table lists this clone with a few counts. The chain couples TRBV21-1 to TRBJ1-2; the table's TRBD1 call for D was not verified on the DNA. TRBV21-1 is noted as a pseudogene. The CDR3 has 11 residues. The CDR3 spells CASSKQAGYTF. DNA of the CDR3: TGTGCCAGCAGCAAACAGGCGGGCTACACCTTC.

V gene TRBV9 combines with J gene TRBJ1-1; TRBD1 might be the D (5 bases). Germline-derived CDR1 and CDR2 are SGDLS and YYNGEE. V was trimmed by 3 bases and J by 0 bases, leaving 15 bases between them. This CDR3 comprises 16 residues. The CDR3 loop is CASSGSRGLMNTEAFF. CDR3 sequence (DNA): TGTGCCAGCAGCGGATCGCGGGGCCTTATGAACACTGAAGCTTTCTTT.

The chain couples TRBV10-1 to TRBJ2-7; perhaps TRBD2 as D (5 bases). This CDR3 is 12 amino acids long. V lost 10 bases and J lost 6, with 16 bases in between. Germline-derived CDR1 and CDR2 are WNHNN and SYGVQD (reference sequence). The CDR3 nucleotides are TGCGCCACCCAAACTAGGAGGTCCGAGCAGTACTTC. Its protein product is CATQTRRSEQYF.

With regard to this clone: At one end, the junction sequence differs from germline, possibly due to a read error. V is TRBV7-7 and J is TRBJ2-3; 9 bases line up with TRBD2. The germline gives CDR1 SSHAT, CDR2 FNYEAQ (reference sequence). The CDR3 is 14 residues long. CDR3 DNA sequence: TGTGCTAGCAGCTTAGCGGGGGCCTCAGATACGCAGTATTTT. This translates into CASSLAGASDTQYF.

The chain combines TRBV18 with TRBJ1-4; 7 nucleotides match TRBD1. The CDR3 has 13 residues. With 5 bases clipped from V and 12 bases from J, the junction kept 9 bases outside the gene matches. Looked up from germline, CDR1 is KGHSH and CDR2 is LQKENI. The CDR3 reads CASSTGQDRELFF. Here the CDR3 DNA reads TGTGCCAGCTCAACAGGACAGGATCGTGAACTGTTTTTT. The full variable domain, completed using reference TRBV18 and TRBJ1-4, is NAGVMQNPRHLVRRRGQEARLRCSPMKGHSHVYWYRQLPEEGLKFMVYLQKENIIDESGMPKERFSAEFPKEGPSILRIQQVVRGDSAAYFCASSTGQDRELFFGSGTQLSVL.

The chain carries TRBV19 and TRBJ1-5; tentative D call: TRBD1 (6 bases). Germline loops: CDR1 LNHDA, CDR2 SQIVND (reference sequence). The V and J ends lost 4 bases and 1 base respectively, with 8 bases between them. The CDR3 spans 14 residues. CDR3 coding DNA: TGTGCCAGTAGTAGACAGGTGAGCAATCAGCCCCAGCATTTT. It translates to CASSRQVSNQPQHF.

CDR3 in DNA: TGCGCCAGCAGTGAGTCGACCCCGGGACTAGCGGGTTACAATGAGCAGTTCTTC. Protein product: CASSESTPGLAGYNEQFF. This sequence joins TRBV10-2 and TRBJ2-1, with TRBD2 matching 12 bases. Losses at the gene ends were 0 bases for V and 4 bases for J; bases not matched to a gene: 7. This CDR3 has 18 amino acids. Germline assignment: CDR1 WSHSY and CDR2 SAAADI.

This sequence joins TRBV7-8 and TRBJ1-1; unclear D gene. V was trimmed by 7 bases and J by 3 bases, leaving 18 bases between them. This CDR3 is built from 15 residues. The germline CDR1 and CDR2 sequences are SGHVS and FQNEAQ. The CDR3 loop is CASTLRREFYTEAFF. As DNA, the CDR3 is TGTGCCAGCACCCTAAGAAGGGAGTTCTACACTGAAGCTTTCTTT.

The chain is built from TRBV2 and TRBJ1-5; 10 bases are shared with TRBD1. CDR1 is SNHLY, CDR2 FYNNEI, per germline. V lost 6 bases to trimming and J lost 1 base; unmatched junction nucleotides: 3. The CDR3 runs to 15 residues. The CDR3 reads CASRGTGDSNQPQHF. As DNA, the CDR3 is TGTGCCAGCAGGGGGACAGGGGACAGCAATCAGCCCCAGCATTTT.

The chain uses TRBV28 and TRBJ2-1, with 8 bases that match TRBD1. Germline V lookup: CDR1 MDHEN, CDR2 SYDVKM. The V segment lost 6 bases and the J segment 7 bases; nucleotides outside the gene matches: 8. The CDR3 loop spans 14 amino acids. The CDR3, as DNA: TGTGCCAGCAGCCGCCGGACAGGGCTTAATGAGCAGTTCTTC. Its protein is CASSRRTGLNEQFF.

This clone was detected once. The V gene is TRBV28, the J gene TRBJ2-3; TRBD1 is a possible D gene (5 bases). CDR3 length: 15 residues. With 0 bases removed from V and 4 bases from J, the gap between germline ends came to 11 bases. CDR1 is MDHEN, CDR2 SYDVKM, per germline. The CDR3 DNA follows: TGTGCCAGCAGTTTATGGCAGGGTTTGGCAGATACGCAGTATTTT. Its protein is CASSLWQGLADTQYF.